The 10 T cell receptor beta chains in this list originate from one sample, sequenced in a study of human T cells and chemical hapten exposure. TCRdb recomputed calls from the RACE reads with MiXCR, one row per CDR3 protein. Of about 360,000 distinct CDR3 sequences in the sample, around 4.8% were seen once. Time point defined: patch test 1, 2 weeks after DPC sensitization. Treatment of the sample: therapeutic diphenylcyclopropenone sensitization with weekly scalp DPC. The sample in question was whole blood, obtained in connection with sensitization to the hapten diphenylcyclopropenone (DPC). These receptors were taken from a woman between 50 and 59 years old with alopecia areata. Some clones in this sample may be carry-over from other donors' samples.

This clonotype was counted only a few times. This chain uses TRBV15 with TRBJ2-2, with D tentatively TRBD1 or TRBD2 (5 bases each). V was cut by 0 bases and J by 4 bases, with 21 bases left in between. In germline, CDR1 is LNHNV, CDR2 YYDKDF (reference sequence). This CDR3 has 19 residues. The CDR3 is CATSRDALSSGPLTGELFF. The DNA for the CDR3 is TGTGCCACCAGCAGAGATGCCCTTTCCTCGGGACCCCTCACCGGGGAGCTGTTTTTT.

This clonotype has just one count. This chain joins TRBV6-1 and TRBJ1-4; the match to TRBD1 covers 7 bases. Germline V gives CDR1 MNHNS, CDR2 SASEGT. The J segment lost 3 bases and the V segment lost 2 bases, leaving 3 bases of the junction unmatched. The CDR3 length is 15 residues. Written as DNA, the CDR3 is TGTGCCAGCAGTGAAACGACAGGGCCTAATGAAAAACTGTTTTTT. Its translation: CASSETTGPNEKLFF.

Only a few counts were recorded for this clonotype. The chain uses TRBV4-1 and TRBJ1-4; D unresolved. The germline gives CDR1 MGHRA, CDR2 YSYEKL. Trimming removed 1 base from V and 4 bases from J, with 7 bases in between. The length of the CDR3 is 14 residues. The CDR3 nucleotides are TGCGCCAGCAGCCAAGTCGGGGTTAATGAAAAACTGTTTTTT. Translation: CASSQVGVNEKLFF.

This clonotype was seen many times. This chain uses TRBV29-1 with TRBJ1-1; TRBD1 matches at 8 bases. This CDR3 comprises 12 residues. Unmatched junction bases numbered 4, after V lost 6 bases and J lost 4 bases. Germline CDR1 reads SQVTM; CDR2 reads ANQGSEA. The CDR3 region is CSVITGGTEAFF. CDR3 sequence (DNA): TGCAGCGTAATAACAGGGGGCACTGAAGCTTTCTTT.

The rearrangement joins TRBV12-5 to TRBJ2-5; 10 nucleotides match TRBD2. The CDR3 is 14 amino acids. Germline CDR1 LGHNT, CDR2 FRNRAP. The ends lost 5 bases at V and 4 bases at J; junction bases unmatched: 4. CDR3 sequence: CASGIAGGGETQYF. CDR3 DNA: TGTGCTAGTGGTATAGCGGGGGGAGGAGAGACCCAGTACTTC.

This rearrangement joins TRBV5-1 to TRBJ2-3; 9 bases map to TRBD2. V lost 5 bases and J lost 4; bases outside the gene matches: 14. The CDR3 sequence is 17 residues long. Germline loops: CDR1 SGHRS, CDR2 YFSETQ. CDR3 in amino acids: CASRSRHASGVPDTQYF. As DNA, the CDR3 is TGCGCCAGCAGATCGCGGCACGCTAGCGGGGTTCCAGATACGCAGTATTTT.

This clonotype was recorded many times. The CDR3 DNA sequence: TGCAGTGCTGGCCGGACGGATGAGCAGTACTTC. It yields the protein CSAGRTDEQYF. J is TRBJ2-7 and V is TRBV20-1; D call uncertain. This CDR3 region has 11 residues. Germline CDR1 and CDR2: DFQATT and SNEGSKA (reference sequence). The V gene lost 5 bases and the J gene lost 7 bases, with 12 bases spanning the gap.

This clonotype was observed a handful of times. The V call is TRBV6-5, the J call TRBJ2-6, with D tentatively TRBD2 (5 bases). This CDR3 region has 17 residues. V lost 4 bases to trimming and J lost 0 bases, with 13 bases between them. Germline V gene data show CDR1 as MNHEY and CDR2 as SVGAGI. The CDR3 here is CASSFAGGFSGANVLTF. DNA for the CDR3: TGTGCCAGCAGTTTCGCGGGTGGCTTCTCTGGGGCCAACGTCCTGACTTTC.

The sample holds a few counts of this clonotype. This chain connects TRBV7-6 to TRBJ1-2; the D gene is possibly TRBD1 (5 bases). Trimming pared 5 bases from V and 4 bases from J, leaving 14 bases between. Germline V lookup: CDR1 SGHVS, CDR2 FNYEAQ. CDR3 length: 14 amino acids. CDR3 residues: CASSPGPLGYGYTF. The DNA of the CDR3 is TGTGCCAGCAGCCCGGGACCCCTGGGCTATGGCTACACCTTC.

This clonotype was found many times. The DNA for the CDR3 is TGCAGTGCCCTAGACCAACTGACAGATACGCAGTATTTT. This encodes CSALDQLTDTQYF. This chain joins TRBV20-1 and TRBJ2-3; D is unclear. The length of the CDR3 is 13 residues. The V and J ends lost 6 bases and 3 bases respectively, with 13 bases between them. Germline CDR1 is DFQATT and CDR2 is SNEGSKA (reference sequence).